This entry lists 13 T cell receptor beta chains sequenced from one sample in a study of CD8+CD57+ T cells in acquired aplastic anemia. Genomic DNA constituted the template upon which TCR beta VDJ and CDR3 profiling was performed. TCRdb analysed the reads with MiXCR anew, one entry per CDR3 protein. Among around 200,000 distinct CDR3 sequences listed, over 60% were seen once. Sequences were obtained from sorted CD4+, CD8+, or CD8+CD57+ T cells (not recorded which) from PBMCs. These receptors were taken from a human donor in good health.

The chain is built from TRBV7-9 and TRBJ2-7; D may be TRBD2 (6 bases). The CDR3 runs 14 residues. In germline, CDR1 is SEHNR, CDR2 FQNEAQ (reference sequence). The V gene lost 5 bases and the J gene lost 1 base, with 12 bases spanning the gap. The CDR3 protein is CASSLPGTSYEQYF. CDR3 in DNA: TGTGCCAGCAGCCTTCCCGGGACTTCCTACGAGCAGTACTTC.

This clonotype was observed a few times. It is likely a read error, because the conserved phenylalanine at the end of the CDR3 is missing. The limits of the CDR3 on the DNA are not certain, so only TCRdb's listed CDR3 is given. The chain has TRBV4-3 and TRBJ1-1. The CDR3 spans 11 residues, counting both ends. In germline, CDR1 is LGHNA, CDR2 YSLEER. CDR3 loop: CASSQGQQSGG.

The chain links TRBV24-1 to TRBJ1-1, with 7 bases that match TRBD1. V lost 3 bases and J lost 1; bases outside the gene matches: 7. CDR1 KGHDR and CDR2 SFDVKD come from the germline V gene. This CDR3 is 16 amino acids long. The CDR3 DNA sequence: TGTGCCACCAGTGATCCTAGACAGGGTCAGAACACTGAAGCTTTCTTT. Its protein product is CATSDPRQGQNTEAFF.

The chain carries TRBV25-1 and TRBJ2-7; no definite D call. The V gene's germline CDR1 is MGHDK and CDR2 SYGVNS. The CDR3 runs 14 residues. Deletions cut 2 bases from V and 1 base from J, with 9 bases between. Here the CDR3 DNA reads TGTGCCAGCAGTGAAGAATGGGGATCCTACGAGCAGTACTTC. This codes for CASSEEWGSYEQYF.

V usage is TRBV7-2 and J usage is TRBJ1-4, with no clear D. This CDR3 contains 13 residues. Trimming stripped 5 bases from V and 7 bases from J, with 11 bases between. The V gene's germline CDR1 is SGHTA and CDR2 FQGNSA. CDR3 sequence reads: CASSQDMSEKLFF. The CDR3 nucleotides read TGTGCCAGCAGCCAAGATATGTCTGAAAAACTGTTTTTT. Full variable domain (outside the CDR3, taken from reference TRBV7-2 and TRBJ1-4): GAGVSQSPSNKVTEKGKDVELRCDPISGHTALYWYRQSLGQGLEFLIYFQGNSAPDKSGLPSDRFSAERTGGSVSTLTIQRTQQEDSAVYLCASSQDMSEKLFFGSGTQLSVL.

The CDR3 reads CASSLPGTGTGVDEQYF. Here the CDR3 DNA reads TGTGCCAGCAGCTTACCCGGGACAGGGACAGGGGTGGACGAGCAGTACTTC. The gene calls are TRBV7-2 and TRBJ2-7; TRBD1 agrees at 10 bases. The germline V gene encodes CDR1 SGHTA and CDR2 FQGNSA. The CDR3 has 17 residues. Germline trimming cut 2 bases from V and 5 bases from J; bases unmatched to any gene: 12.

This clonotype appeared a single time. Being one base from a much bigger clone, this may be a read error. This rearrangement joins TRBV4-3 to TRBJ2-5; the match to TRBD2 covers 8 bases. Matching the DNA end better, TRBJ2-1 makes the J call doubtful. The germline CDR1 and CDR2 sequences are LGHNA and YSLEER. The length of the CDR3 is 15 residues. The CDR3 DNA follows: TGCGCCAGCAGCCTAGCGGGGATCCCCTACAATGAGCAGTTCTTC. Its protein product is CASSLAGIPYNEQFF.

The V gene is TRBV10-3, the J gene TRBJ2-3; D is unclear. The germline CDR1 and CDR2 sequences are ENHRY and SYGVKD. Trimming took 7 bases from V and 1 from J, leaving 12 bases between them. This CDR3 region has 14 residues. The CDR3 DNA is TGTGCCATCACCCGAGTATCGCGCACAGATACGCAGTATTTT. Amino acids: CAITRVSRTDTQYF.

The chain links TRBV20-1 to TRBJ2-7, with 10 bases aligning to TRBD1. Germline lookup yields CDR1 DFQATT and CDR2 SNEGSKA (reference sequence). Trimming at V came to 6 bases and at J to 3 bases, leaving 20 bases not matched to a gene. The CDR3 extends over 18 amino acids. The CDR3 spells CSAPGGGGTGAPLYEQYF. The CDR3, as DNA: TGCAGTGCCCCTGGGGGGGGGGGGACAGGGGCCCCCCTCTACGAGCAGTACTTC.

The sample holds one count of this clonotype. This chain joins TRBV12-3 or TRBV12-4 and TRBJ1-3; D not resolved. The ends were cut back, 6 bases at V and 0 bases at J, with 12 bases in the middle. This CDR3 region has 15 residues. In DNA, the CDR3 is TGTGCCAGCAGCGAACAATCTATCTCTGGAAACACCATATATTTT. It codes for CASSEQSISGNTIYF.

CDR3 nucleotides: TGTGCCAGCAGCTATACGACTAGTGATGAGCAGTTCTTC. Translated: CASSYTTSDEQFF. The V and J genes are TRBV7-9 and TRBJ2-1, with TRBD2 as a possible D gene (6 bases). Germline V gene lookup returns CDR1 SEHNR and CDR2 FQNEAQ (reference sequence). Trimming removed 4 bases from V and 8 bases from J, with 12 bases in between. This CDR3 spans 13 amino acids.

This clonotype was recorded at least ten times. The rearrangement uses TRBV6-6 and TRBJ1-5; unclear D gene. Germline V CDR1 and CDR2: MNHNY, SVGAGI (reference sequence). The CDR3 has 14 residues. V was clipped by 1 base and J by 2 bases, with 6 bases between them. The CDR3 loop reads CASSYYGGNQPQHF. CDR3 nucleotides: TGTGCCAGCAGTTACTATGGGGGCAATCAGCCCCAGCATTTT.

The rearrangement links TRBV12-3 or TRBV12-4 to TRBJ2-5; 15 nucleotides align to TRBD2. Trimming removed 6 bases from V and 0 bases from J; junction bases left unmatched: 11. The CDR3 is made up of 19 amino acids. The CDR3 sequence is CASSRGLAGGPLDQETQYF. CDR3 nucleotides: TGTGCCAGCAGCCGTGGACTAGCGGGGGGGCCTTTGGACCAAGAGACCCAGTACTTC.